The clone carrying this T cell receptor (beta chain) was seen more than once but under ten times. As yet, its antigen is unknown. Method: immunoSEQ multiplex PCR; TCRdb's copy keeps in-frame clones and lacks some. Altogether roughly 92,000 clones are present, 88% being singletons, with the ten largest covering under 20%. Deletions cut 1 base from V and 13 bases from J, with 19 bases between. Germline lookup yields CDR1 MGHRA and CDR2 YSYEKL. The CDR3 contains 15 residues. This specimen comes from a study of identifying expanded T cells in peripheral blood. Whole-study findings and limits: Variance in clone template counts between two-week samples significantly increased with total template count across all healthy donors.

The V call is TRBV4-1, the J call TRBJ1-4; no clear D gene. Sequencing input: blood. This TCR was sampled from a person aged 18 to 75 in good health. The CDR3 nucleotides read TGCGCCAGCAGCCAAGGGCTTATCTCGAGAGCGAGACTGTTTTTT. Amino acid sequence: CASSQGLISRARLFF.